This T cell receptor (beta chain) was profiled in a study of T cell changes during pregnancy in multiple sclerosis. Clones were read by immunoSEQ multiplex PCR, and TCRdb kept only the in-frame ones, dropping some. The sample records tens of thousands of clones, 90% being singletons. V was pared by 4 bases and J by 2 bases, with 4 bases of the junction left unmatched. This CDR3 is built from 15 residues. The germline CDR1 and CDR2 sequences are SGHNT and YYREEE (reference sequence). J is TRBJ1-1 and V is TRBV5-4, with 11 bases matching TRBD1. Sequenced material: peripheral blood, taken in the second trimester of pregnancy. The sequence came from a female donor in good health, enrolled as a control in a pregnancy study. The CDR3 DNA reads TGTGCCAGCAGCCCGGACAGGGGGCGCAACACTGAAGCTTTCTTT. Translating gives CASSPDRGRNTEAFF.